One and the same sample provided the 17 T cell receptor beta chains below, sequenced in a study of shared clonotypes between healthy human individuals. The naive CD8 fraction comprised CD45RO-negative cells positively selected for CCR7 and excluded terminally differentiated effector memory CD45RA+ cells. Here immunoSEQ multiplex PCR was the method, and the copy in TCRdb shows in-frame clones only, minus some. The table lists some 2,100,000 clones, 85% to 95% of them singletons, with roughly 1.8% in the top ten. Sequenced: naive CD8+ T cells from PBMCs. Receptors were obtained from a man between 18 and 35 years old in good health. Some clones in this sample may be carry-over from other donors' samples.

The chain is built from TRBV6-5 and TRBJ1-5; tentative D call: TRBD1 (5 bases). Deletions cut 7 bases from V and 4 bases from J, with 17 bases between. CDR3 length: 15 residues. Germline CDR1 MNHEY, CDR2 SVGAGI. The CDR3 coding sequence is TGTGCCAGCAATCGCCGGACACCGTCGAATCAGCCCCAGCATTTT. Encoded protein: CASNRRTPSNQPQHF.

The V and J genes are TRBV7-2 and TRBJ2-1; 7 positions match TRBD2. The CDR3 has 17 residues. CDR1 SGHTA and CDR2 FQGNSA come from the germline V gene. J was trimmed by 4 bases and V by 4 bases; bases with no gene match: 13. The DNA for the CDR3 is TGTGCCAGCAGCTCTCTTACGAAAGCGGGACCGTACAATGAGCAGTTCTTC. Translating it yields CASSSLTKAGPYNEQFF.

The V gene is TRBV2, the J gene TRBJ2-1; a weak D match, TRBD1 (6 bases). Per the germline V gene, CDR1 is SNHLY and CDR2 is FYNNEI. Trimming shortened V by 2 bases and J by 7 bases, and 9 bases separated the two germline ends. CDR3 length equals 13 residues. In DNA form, the CDR3 reads TGTGCCAGCAGTGAATGGCAGGGGAATGAGCAGTTCTTC. Protein product: CASSEWQGNEQFF.

The chain links TRBV4-3 to TRBJ1-1; no firm D call. There are 17 residues in the CDR3. The germline CDR1 and CDR2 sequences are LGHNA and YSLEER. V was pared by 1 base and J by 1 base, with 16 bases between. For the CDR3, the DNA is TGCGCCAGCAGCCAAGGGGTTTGGGGTTCTGAGAACACTGAAGCTTTCTTT. Residues: CASSQGVWGSENTEAFF.

This chain joins TRBV27 and TRBJ2-7; D is unresolved. This CDR3 contains 12 residues. Looked up from germline, CDR1 is MNHEY and CDR2 is SMNVEV (reference sequence). The V gene lost 2 bases and the J gene lost 7 bases, with 9 bases spanning the gap. The CDR3 bases are TGTGCCAGCAGTTTACGTGACGGAGAGCAGTACTTC. It is translated as CASSLRDGEQYF.

The chain links TRBV15 to TRBJ2-3; the match to TRBD2 covers 15 bases. This CDR3 is built from 19 residues. Germline trimming cut 5 bases from V and 3 bases from J; bases unmatched to any gene: 12. Looked up from germline, CDR1 is LNHNV and CDR2 is YYDKDF (reference sequence). CDR3 sequence reads: CATSLHLGTSGRKTDTQYF. DNA for the CDR3: TGTGCCACCAGCTTACACCTCGGGACTAGCGGGAGGAAGACAGATACGCAGTATTTT.

About this clone: The identical CDR3 is also encoded by other nucleotide sequences in the sample. This chain uses TRBV5-6 with TRBJ2-3, with D unresolved. This CDR3 is 12 amino acids long. The germline V gene encodes CDR1 SGHDT and CDR2 YYEEEE. V lost 0 bases and J 6 bases, leaving 5 bases between the germline ends. The CDR3 sequence is CASSLVGDTQYF. The DNA of the CDR3 is TGTGCCAGCAGCTTGGTTGGGGATACGCAGTATTTT.

The genes are TRBV2 and TRBJ2-2; a possible D gene is TRBD1 (5 bases). The CDR3 is 14 amino acids. Germline-derived CDR1 and CDR2 are SNHLY and FYNNEI. Trimming removed 8 bases at V and 1 base at J, with 11 bases between. The CDR3 DNA is TGTGCCAGCGAGTTCAGGGTGAACACCGGGGAGCTGTTTTTT. It encodes CASEFRVNTGELFF.

The V call is TRBV7-9, the J call TRBJ2-1; D may match TRBD1 or TRBD2 (5 bases each). The CDR3 runs to 14 residues. Trimming left V 5 bases short and J 4 bases short, with 12 bases between. Germline V gene lookup returns CDR1 SEHNR and CDR2 FQNEAQ (reference sequence). Written as DNA, the CDR3 is TGTGCCAGCAGCCTAGGGACGGCATACAATGAGCAGTTCTTC. Protein sequence: CASSLGTAYNEQFF.

This clone came up once. The CDR3 loop is CASSQLSLLGGKDDEKLFF. As DNA, the CDR3 is TGTGCCAGCAGTCAACTCTCACTTTTAGGGGGCAAGGATGACGAAAAACTGTTTTTT. The chain is built from TRBV27 and TRBJ1-4; 7 nucleotides line up with TRBD1. The CDR3 runs 19 residues. Germline loops: CDR1 MNHEY, CDR2 SMNVEV (reference sequence). V shed 5 bases and J 8 bases; nucleotides not matched to a gene: 23. Based on the CDR3 plus reference TRBV27 and TRBJ1-4, the full variable domain is EAQVTQNPRYLITVTGKKLTVTCSQNMNHEYMSWYRQDPGLGLRQIYYSMNVEVTDKGDVPEGYKVSRKEKRNFPLILESPSPNQTSLYFCASSQLSLLGGKDDEKLFFGSGTQLSVL.

The J gene is TRBJ2-1, the V gene TRBV27, with D unresolved. The CDR3 runs to 17 residues. The germline V and J ends were trimmed by 5 bases and 4 bases, with 21 bases remaining between them. The germline gives CDR1 MNHEY, CDR2 SMNVEV (reference sequence). The CDR3 nucleotides read TGTGCCAGCAGTCTGGGGTACGGCACACTCTTGTACAATGAGCAGTTCTTC. As protein: CASSLGYGTLLYNEQFF.

This clone was picked up one time. Within the sample, other DNA sequences also encode this same CDR3. The chain carries TRBV7-9 and TRBJ1-3; no clear D. Germline CDR1 reads SEHNR; CDR2 reads FQNEAQ (reference sequence). This CDR3 contains 12 residues. V lost 3 bases, J lost 4 bases, and 4 bases lay in between. CDR3 nucleotides: TGTGCCAGCAGCTTTTCCGGAAACACCATATATTTT. Translation: CASSFSGNTIYF.

The CDR3 protein is CASSIAGATQETQYF. CDR3 DNA: TGTGCCAGCAGTATAGCGGGGGCAACCCAAGAGACCCAGTACTTC. This chain joins TRBV6-5 and TRBJ2-5; 9 bases fit TRBD2. V shed 5 bases, J shed 1 base, and the junction held 5 bases outside the gene matches. Germline CDR1 is MNHEY and CDR2 is SVGAGI. This CDR3 is built from 15 residues.

The CDR3 nucleotides read TGTGCCAGCAGTCCCGGACTAGCGATGGCAGAGACCCAGTACTTC. As protein: CASSPGLAMAETQYF. This chain joins TRBV27 and TRBJ2-5, with 9 bases lining up with TRBD2. V trimming: 5 bases; J trimming: 4 bases; junction bases outside the gene matches: 8. The CDR3 sequence is 15 residues long. CDR1 is MNHEY, CDR2 SMNVEV, per germline (reference sequence).

This clone was observed a single time. The chain has TRBV15 and TRBJ2-7; either TRBD1 or TRBD2 may supply D (6 bases each). CDR3 length equals 15 residues. Germline CDR1 and CDR2: LNHNV and YYDKDF (reference sequence). The V and J ends lost 3 bases and 3 bases respectively, with 15 bases between them. The CDR3 sequence is CATSRSQGGGYEQYF. CDR3 nucleotide sequence: TGTGCCACCAGCAGGTCACAGGGAGGCGGCTACGAGCAGTACTTC.

This chain links TRBV2 with TRBJ2-1; 10 bases are a match to TRBD2. From germline, CDR1 is SNHLY and CDR2 FYNNEI. V was pared by 4 bases and J by 0 bases, with 3 bases of the junction left unmatched. This CDR3 contains 16 residues. In DNA form, the CDR3 reads TGTGCCAGCAGTGGCTGGACTAGCGGCTCCTACAATGAGCAGTTCTTC. Amino acid sequence: CASSGWTSGSYNEQFF.

The chain is built from TRBV27 and TRBJ2-5; the D gene could be TRBD1 or TRBD2 (5 bases each). Germline V lookup: CDR1 MNHEY, CDR2 SMNVEV (reference sequence). This CDR3 is built from 13 residues. Trimming removed 6 bases from V and 4 bases from J, with 12 bases in between. CDR3 sequence (DNA): TGTGCCAGCAGCCGTGGGGGTATAGAGACCCAGTACTTC. Translating gives CASSRGGIETQYF.